Reported below is one T cell receptor beta chain. Only in-frame clones appear in the TCRdb table, and some are missing; sequencing was by immunoSEQ multiplex PCR. Of about 160,000 clones listed, roughly 87% were seen once; the top ten hold roughly 4%. The data were taken from a study of blood T cell repertoires in COVID-19. On the study more broadly: The United States, Italy and Spain provided the acute and convalescent COVID-19 samples. Sources were T cells, B-cell-depleted T cells, or PBMCs; the material itself was cDNA or gDNA.

The CDR3 length is 15 residues. Germline CDR1 and CDR2: SGDLS and YYNGEE. V was pared by 3 bases and J by 3 bases, with 13 bases between. V usage is TRBV9 and J usage is TRBJ2-1, with a possible D match to TRBD1 (6 bases). The sample comprised peripheral blood. The clonotype comes from a woman aged 60 to 75 who had recovered from COVID-19. Here the CDR3 reads CASSGRQANYNEQFF. The CDR3 nucleotides read TGTGCCAGCAGCGGACGACAGGCTAACTACAATGAGCAGTTCTTC.